Listed below are T cell receptor beta chains from one sample, sequenced in a study of blood T cell repertoires in COVID-19. The method was immunoSEQ multiplex PCR; TCRdb's version includes in-frame clones alone and lacks a portion of them. Of approximately 500,000 clones listed, about 89% are singletons. Material for sequencing was peripheral blood. The receptors were sampled from a woman aged 45-65 years with COVID-19, enrolled during active disease. CDR3s leave out the opening cysteine and the closing phenylalanine or tryptophan.

v_call: TRBV25-1; cdr3_aa: ASSPQGRPYNEQF
v_call: TRBV6-5; cdr3_aa: ASSYRQGYEQY
v_call: TRBV6-1; cdr3_aa: ASSDQGGTDYGYT
v_call: TRBV5-1; cdr3_aa: ASSGGFTGELF
v_call: TRBV11-2; cdr3_aa: ASSLRAGNYGYT
v_call: TRBV2; cdr3_aa: ASQRLSSYNEQF
v_call: TRBV4-1; cdr3_aa: ASSQERGRGYEQY
v_call: TRBV28; cdr3_aa: ASAVRDRDKQF
v_call: TRBV10-2; cdr3_aa: ASSPSGDNNEQF
v_call: TRBV2; cdr3_aa: ASSRETGDGYT
v_call: TRBV9; cdr3_aa: ASSPDAGNTEAF